These 20 T cell receptor beta chains originate from one sample sequenced in a study of T cell changes during pregnancy in multiple sclerosis. Assay used: immunoSEQ multiplex PCR; TCRdb lists only in-frame clones, some missing. Among tens of thousands of clones listed, 70% to 90% were seen once. The material was CD4+ T cells from peripheral blood mononuclear cells, obtained in the first trimester of pregnancy. The receptors stem from a female donor with multiple sclerosis, enrolled in a pregnancy study.

V and J are TRBV18 and TRBJ2-3; 9 bases map to TRBD2. The CDR3 totals 17 residues. Germline assignment: CDR1 KGHSH and CDR2 LQKENI. J was trimmed by 4 bases and V by 4 bases; bases with no gene match: 12. In DNA, the CDR3 is TGTGCCAGCTCACTGAACTACCTAGCGGGAATGGCAGATACGCAGTATTTT. Its protein is CASSLNYLAGMADTQYF.

V gene TRBV9 combines with J gene TRBJ2-7; 8 nucleotides agree with TRBD1. Trimming cost V 3 bases and J 0 bases; bases outside gene matches: 5. Germline CDR1 SGDLS, CDR2 YYNGEE. The CDR3 contains 15 residues. The CDR3: CASSAGQGFSYEQYF. Here the CDR3 DNA reads TGTGCCAGCAGCGCCGGACAGGGATTCTCCTACGAGCAGTACTTC.

With regard to this clone: One junction end disagrees with the germline gene, perhaps due to a read error. The rearrangement uses TRBV5-1 and TRBJ1-1, with D tentatively TRBD1 (5 bases). The CDR3 totals 15 residues. Germline V CDR1 and CDR2: SGHRS, YFSETQ. The CDR3 sequence: CASSRRLRTPPEAFF. The CDR3, as DNA: TGCGCCAGCAGCCGGCGTCTCCGGACACCACCTGAGGCTTTCTTT. The whole variable domain, filled in from reference TRBV5-1 and TRBJ1-1, reads KAGVTQTPRYLIKTRGQQVTLSCSPISGHRSVSWYQQTPGQGLQFLFEYFSETQRNKGNFPGRFSGRQFSNSRSEMNVSTLELGDSALYLCASSRRLRTPPEAFFGQGTRLTVV.

The chain recombines TRBV6-6 with TRBJ2-2; 7 nucleotides align to TRBD2. This CDR3 comprises 15 residues. Germline V gene data show CDR1 as MNHNY and CDR2 as SVGAGI (reference sequence). After removal of 4 bases from V and 2 bases from J, the junction contained 4 bases not matched to a gene. The CDR3 reads CASSSSSGNTGELFF. CDR3 nucleotide sequence: TGTGCCAGCAGTTCATCTAGCGGAAACACCGGGGAGCTGTTTTTT.

The genes are TRBV5-1 and TRBJ1-5, with 7 positions matching TRBD1. Germline V gene data show CDR1 as SGHRS and CDR2 as YFSETQ. V was clipped by 4 bases and J by 1 base; unmatched bases: 5. This CDR3 has 15 residues. CDR3 in amino acids: CASSLQGESNQPQHF. The CDR3 DNA is TGCGCCAGCAGCCTTCAGGGGGAAAGCAATCAGCCCCAGCATTTT.

The chain recombines TRBV7-2 with TRBJ2-5; 7 bases agree with TRBD1. The CDR3 covers 13 residues. J lost 5 bases, V lost 3 bases, and 3 bases had no gene match. Per germline, CDR1 SGHTA and CDR2 FQGNSA. The CDR3 region has the DNA TGTGCCAGCAGCTTCAAGGGGGCGGAGACCCAGTACTTC. Its protein product is CASSFKGAETQYF.

The chain has TRBV30 and TRBJ1-1, with D uncertain. In germline, CDR1 is GTSNPN, CDR2 SVGIG (reference sequence). This CDR3 has 14 residues. V gave up 2 bases and J gave up 1 base, with 11 bases separating them. This chain's CDR3 is CAWSNIRRNTEAFF. The CDR3 coding sequence is TGTGCCTGGAGTAATATCAGGCGGAACACTGAAGCTTTCTTT.

This CDR3 is CAISESGTGNQPQHF. The CDR3 nucleotides read TGTGCCATCAGTGAGTCAGGGACAGGGAATCAGCCCCAGCATTTT. The gene calls are TRBV10-3 and TRBJ1-5, with 9 bases identical to TRBD1. With V trimmed by 0 bases and J by 4 bases, 1 base remained unmatched. The CDR3 runs 15 residues. Germline assignment: CDR1 ENHRY and CDR2 SYGVKD.

The chain is built from TRBV30 and TRBJ2-1, with 9 bases that match TRBD2. V was pared by 1 base and J by 4 bases, with 8 bases of the junction left unmatched. The CDR3 runs to 16 residues. Germline CDR1 and CDR2: GTSNPN and SVGIG (reference sequence). CDR3 DNA: TGTGCCTGGAGTGCTACCGGACTAGCGAAATACAATGAGCAGTTCTTC. The encoded protein is CAWSATGLAKYNEQFF.

V and J are TRBV6-5 and TRBJ2-6; D is ambiguous. The CDR3 has 14 residues. Germline assignment: CDR1 MNHEY and CDR2 SVGAGI. V gave up 10 bases and J gave up 0 bases, with 10 bases separating them. The DNA of the CDR3 is TGTGCCACCCACAGAAACTCTGGGGCCAACGTCCTGACTTTC. Protein product: CATHRNSGANVLTF.

This sequence joins TRBV28 and TRBJ1-2; D is ambiguous. Germline V CDR1 and CDR2: MDHEN, SYDVKM. The CDR3 spans 15 residues. Trimming shortened V by 2 bases and J by 4 bases, and 14 bases separated the two germline ends. DNA for the CDR3: TGTGCCAGCAGTTTACCGGCTATAAGCGGCTATGGCTACACCTTC. Translating it yields CASSLPAISGYGYTF.

Here the CDR3 reads CASSEESSGNTIYF. The CDR3 bases are TGTGCCAGCAGTGAGGAGTCCTCTGGAAACACCATATATTTT. The chain has TRBV6-1 and TRBJ1-3; D ambiguous. This CDR3 comprises 14 residues. Looked up from germline, CDR1 is MNHNS and CDR2 is SASEGT. The V end lost 3 bases, the J end lost 0 bases, and 6 bases lay between the germline ends.

The chain combines TRBV29-1 with TRBJ1-5, with 7 bases identical to TRBD1. Germline V gene sequence: CDR1 SQVTM, CDR2 ANQGSEA. J lost 3 bases, V lost 6 bases, and 8 bases had no gene match. The CDR3 is 14 amino acids. CDR3 sequence: CSVATGQNNQPQHF. The CDR3 DNA reads as TGCAGCGTCGCCACGGGACAGAACAATCAGCCCCAGCATTTT.

The chain has TRBV5-1 and TRBJ1-1; D gene uncertain. V was shortened by 4 bases and J by 0 bases, with 16 bases between the two germline ends. The V gene's germline CDR1 is SGHRS and CDR2 YFSETQ. CDR3 length equals 16 residues. CDR3 region: CASSTLLRSMNTEAFF. The CDR3 coding sequence is TGCGCCAGCAGCACCCTCCTCCGGAGCATGAACACTGAAGCTTTCTTT.

J is TRBJ1-2 and V is TRBV5-6, with D possibly being TRBD1 (5 bases). This CDR3 region has 13 residues. Trimming stripped 4 bases from V and 6 bases from J, with 13 bases between. The germline CDR1 and CDR2 sequences are SGHDT and YYEEEE. The CDR3 loop reads CASSPGTVDGYTF. CDR3 DNA: TGTGCCAGCAGCCCCGGGACTGTCGATGGCTACACCTTC.

The chain combines TRBV6-5 with TRBJ1-5; the D gene is possibly TRBD1 (6 bases). The germline V gene encodes CDR1 MNHEY and CDR2 SVGAGI. CDR3 length: 14 amino acids. Trimming shortened V by 5 bases and J by 4 bases, and 12 bases separated the two germline ends. DNA of the CDR3: TGTGCCAGCAGTCCCGACAGGCCTAATCAGCCCCAGCATTTT. Its protein is CASSPDRPNQPQHF.

This chain's CDR3 is CASSVVPSGIYEQYF. In DNA form, the CDR3 reads TGTGCCAGCAGCGTAGTTCCTAGCGGGATTTACGAGCAGTACTTC. The chain links TRBV9 to TRBJ2-7; 9 bases fit TRBD2. The germline gives CDR1 SGDLS, CDR2 YYNGEE. The CDR3 is made up of 15 amino acids. The ends lost 0 bases at V and 4 bases at J; junction bases unmatched: 5.

The chain is built from TRBV7-9 and TRBJ1-2; D gene unclear. The CDR3 consists of 15 residues. Germline loops: CDR1 SEHNR, CDR2 FQNEAQ (reference sequence). Trimming pared 5 bases from V and 5 bases from J, leaving 18 bases between. The CDR3 sequence: CASSTPGVEGYGYTF. As DNA, the CDR3 is TGTGCCAGCAGCACCCCTGGAGTAGAGGGTTATGGCTACACCTTC.

The chain has TRBV5-1 and TRBJ1-1; D gene ambiguous. V was clipped by 4 bases and J by 1 base, with 11 bases between them. The CDR3 runs to 14 residues. Germline V lookup: CDR1 SGHRS, CDR2 YFSETQ. CDR3 in DNA: TGCGCCAGCAGCCCGGGGTGGGGGAACACTGAAGCTTTCTTT. Translation gives CASSPGWGNTEAFF. Full variable domain (missing parts from reference TRBV5-1 and TRBJ1-1): KAGVTQTPRYLIKTRGQQVTLSCSPISGHRSVSWYQQTPGQGLQFLFEYFSETQRNKGNFPGRFSGRQFSNSRSEMNVSTLELGDSALYLCASSPGWGNTEAFFGQGTRLTVV.

By share, this clone counts as medium-sized. The chain has TRBV19 and TRBJ1-5, with D possibly being TRBD1 (5 bases). The CDR3 loop spans 17 amino acids. Looked up from germline, CDR1 is LNHDA and CDR2 is SQIVND (reference sequence). Trimming stripped 7 bases from V and 2 bases from J, with 21 bases between. Here the CDR3 DNA reads TGTGCCAGTACTTTTCCCGGGGCCAGCGGGGGCAATCAGCCCCAGCATTTT. This encodes CASTFPGASGGNQPQHF.